This T cell receptor beta chain stems from a study of cytomegalovirus exposure and HLA in healthy donors. Study outcomes and limitations: Productive rates of about 87% or about 30% were seen for most TCR beta V segments in an earlier analysis. Evidence from a later analysis indicated that most CMV-associated TCR beta chains looked HLA-restricted. In presence/absence analyses, roughly uniform sequencing depth across donors was assumed. Follow-up analysis seemed to connect common viral pathogens with several of the most significant clusters identified.

This CDR3 has 16 residues. V was pared by 3 bases and J by 2 bases, with 16 bases between. The V gene's germline CDR1 is MGHRA and CDR2 YSYEKL. About this clone itself: No antigen is known for it.

Amplification used 60 Vbeta primers and 13 Jbeta primers. Sequencing was performed with immunoSEQ multiplex PCR; in TCRdb, only in-frame clones are kept and a portion is missing. Counted here are approximately 150,000 clones, approximately 80% occurring once; the ten biggest clones make up 14%. Sequenced material: PBMCs. The V and J genes are TRBV4-1 and TRBJ1-1; D is unclear. The clonotype originates from a woman in her thirties or forties in good health and CMV-seronegative. The DNA for the CDR3 is TGCGCCAGCAGCCACGGAATTACAGATTTAAACACTGAAGCTTTCTTT. Translating it yields CASSHGITDLNTEAFF.